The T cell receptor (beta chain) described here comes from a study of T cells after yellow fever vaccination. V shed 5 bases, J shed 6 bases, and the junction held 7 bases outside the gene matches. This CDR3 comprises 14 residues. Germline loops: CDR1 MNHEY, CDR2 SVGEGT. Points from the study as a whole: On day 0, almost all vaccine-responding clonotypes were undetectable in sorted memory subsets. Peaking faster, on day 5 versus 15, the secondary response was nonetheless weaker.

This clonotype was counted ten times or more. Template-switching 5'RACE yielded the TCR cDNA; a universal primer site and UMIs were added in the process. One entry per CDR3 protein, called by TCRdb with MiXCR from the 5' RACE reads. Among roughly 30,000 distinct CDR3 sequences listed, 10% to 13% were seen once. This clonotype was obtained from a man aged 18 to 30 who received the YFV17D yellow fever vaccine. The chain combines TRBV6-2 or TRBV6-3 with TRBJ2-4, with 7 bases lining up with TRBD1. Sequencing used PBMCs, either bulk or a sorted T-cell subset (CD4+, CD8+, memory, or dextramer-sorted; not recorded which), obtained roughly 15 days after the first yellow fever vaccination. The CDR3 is CASSPGQVGNIQYF. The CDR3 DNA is TGTGCCAGCAGTCCCGGACAGGTTGGAAACATTCAGTACTTC.